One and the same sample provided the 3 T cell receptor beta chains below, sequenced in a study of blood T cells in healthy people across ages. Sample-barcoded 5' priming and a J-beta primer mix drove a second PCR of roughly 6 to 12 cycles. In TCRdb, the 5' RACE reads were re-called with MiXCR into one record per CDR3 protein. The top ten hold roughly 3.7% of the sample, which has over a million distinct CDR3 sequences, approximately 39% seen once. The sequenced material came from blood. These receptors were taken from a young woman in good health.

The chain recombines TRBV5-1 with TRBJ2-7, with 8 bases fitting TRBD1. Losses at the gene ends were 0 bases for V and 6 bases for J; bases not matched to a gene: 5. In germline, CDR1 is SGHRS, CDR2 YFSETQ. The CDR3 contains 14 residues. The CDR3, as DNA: TGCGCCAGCAGCTTGGCTGACAGGGGTGGCGAGCAGTACTTC. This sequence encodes CASSLADRGGEQYF.

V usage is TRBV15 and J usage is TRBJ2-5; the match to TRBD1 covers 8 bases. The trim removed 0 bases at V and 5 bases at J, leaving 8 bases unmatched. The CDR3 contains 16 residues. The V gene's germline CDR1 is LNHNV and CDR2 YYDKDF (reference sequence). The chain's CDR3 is CATSRDRQGWRETQYF. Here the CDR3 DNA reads TGTGCCACCAGCAGAGATAGACAGGGGTGGAGGGAGACCCAGTACTTC.

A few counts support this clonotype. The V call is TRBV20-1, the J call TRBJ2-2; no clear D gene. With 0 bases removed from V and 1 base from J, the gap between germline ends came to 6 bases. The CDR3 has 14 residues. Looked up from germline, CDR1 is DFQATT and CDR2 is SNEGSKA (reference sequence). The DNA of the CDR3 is TGCAGTGCTAGAGAGAGCGAGAACACCGGGGAGCTGTTTTTT. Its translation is CSARESENTGELFF.